This T cell receptor beta chain emerged from a study of blood T cell repertoires in COVID-19. Whole-study context: There were acute and convalescent COVID-19 samples, and they came from the United States, Italy and Spain. Nucleic acid was either cDNA or gDNA, and it came from T cells, B-cell-depleted T cells, or PBMCs.

In the source study's methods: Reference gene primer amplification gave estimated nucleated cell counts. Here immunoSEQ multiplex PCR was the method, and the copy in TCRdb shows in-frame clones only, minus some. V, J and clone size are taken as reported in that table, and D and trimming were inferred from the DNA itself. The sample includes about 160,000 clones, over 60% of them seen just once. This clone has only one observation. This receptor was identified in a man aged 55 to 70 with acute or convalescent COVID-19. The material sequenced was peripheral blood.

This CDR3 is CASSSRGRVGYTF. The CDR3 DNA sequence: TGTGCCAGCAGCTCCAGGGGGCGCGTAGGCTACACCTTC. V is TRBV9 and J is TRBJ1-2; 8 bases align to TRBD1. Germline V gene lookup returns CDR1 SGDLS and CDR2 YYNGEE. This CDR3 comprises 13 residues. V was pared by 4 bases and J by 8 bases, with 7 bases of the junction left unmatched.